This entry lists 20 T cell receptor beta chains sequenced from one sample in a study of T cells in Graves' hyperthyroidism and ophthalmopathy. RNA transcripts served as the template for amplifying TCR beta CDR3 regions. Carried out on the TCR CDR3, a first-round RT-PCR used the HTBI primer set. Via MiXCR, TCRdb re-called the multiplex PCR reads, giving one row per CDR3 protein. The profile shows approximately 570,000 distinct CDR3 sequences, about 20% of them singletons. Sample: blood. The receptors were gathered from a man aged 40-50 years with Graves' ophthalmopathy.

This clonotype was observed many times. The chain uses TRBV7-2 and TRBJ2-3; the match to TRBD2 covers 9 bases. The CDR3 contains 18 residues. CDR1 is SGHTA and CDR2 is FQGNSA in the germline V gene. The J segment lost 0 bases and the V segment lost 2 bases, leaving 9 bases of the junction unmatched. Written as DNA, the CDR3 is TGTGCCAGCAGCTTACAGTGGGCTAGCGGGACAAGCACAGATACGCAGTATTTT. Translating gives CASSLQWASGTSTDTQYF.

This clonotype has a count of ten or more. This chain joins TRBV7-2 and TRBJ2-3, with 7 positions matching TRBD2. Per the germline V gene, CDR1 is SGHTA and CDR2 is FQGNSA. The V and J ends lost 1 base and 8 bases, in that order; junction bases with no gene match: 6. CDR3 length: 14 residues. The chain's CDR3 is CASSLGLAVATQYF. In nucleotides, the CDR3 is TGTGCCAGCAGCTTAGGGCTAGCGGTTGCTACGCAGTATTTT.

The J gene is TRBJ1-6, the V gene TRBV5-8; possibly TRBD1 for D (5 bases). The germline gives CDR1 SGHTS, CDR2 YDEGEE. The CDR3 totals 15 residues. V lost 4 bases to trimming and J lost 6 bases, with 14 bases between them. The CDR3 sequence is CASSRRGYGNSPLHF. The CDR3 region has the DNA TGTGCCAGCAGCCGTAGGGGATACGGTAATTCACCCCTCCACTTT.

This clonotype was detected many times. The chain recombines TRBV6-6 with TRBJ2-3; TRBD1 agrees at 10 bases. V dropped 0 bases and J dropped 5; count of bases not matched to a gene: 2. CDR3 length equals 15 residues. The germline V gene has CDR1 MNHNY and CDR2 SVGAGI (reference sequence). CDR3 in amino acids: CASSYSRTGGDTQYF. The CDR3 nucleotides read TGTGCCAGCAGTTACTCCCGGACAGGGGGAGATACGCAGTATTTT.

J is TRBJ1-5 and V is TRBV7-3; D perhaps matches TRBD1 (6 bases). Germline values: CDR1 SGHTA, CDR2 FQGTGA. The CDR3 contains 15 residues. V was cut by 4 bases and J by 2 bases, with 12 bases left in between. The CDR3 spells CASSYEGGGNQPQHF. CDR3 bases: TGTGCCAGCAGCTACGAGGGGGGAGGCAATCAGCCCCAGCATTTT.

The sample holds a few counts of this clonotype. J is TRBJ1-3 and V is TRBV12-5; 7 bases align to TRBD1. Unmatched junction bases numbered 8, after V lost 5 bases and J lost 4 bases. CDR3 size: 15 residues. Germline CDR1 reads LGHNT; CDR2 reads FRNRAP. CDR3 sequence (DNA): TGTGCTAGTGGTCCGGAGGCAGGGGGGGGAAACACCATATATTTT. This sequence encodes CASGPEAGGGNTIYF.

V usage is TRBV7-2 and J usage is TRBJ2-5, with TRBD2 matching 10 bases. There are 18 residues in the CDR3. V lost 4 bases and J lost 2; bases outside the gene matches: 13. CDR1 and CDR2 (germline): SGHTA, FQGNSA. The CDR3 sequence: CASSSGGASGSWQETQYF. The CDR3 DNA sequence: TGTGCCAGCAGCTCCGGGGGGGCTAGCGGGAGCTGGCAAGAGACCCAGTACTTC.

This clonotype was found many times. The chain uses TRBV7-3 and TRBJ2-3, with 7 nucleotides matching TRBD2. The germline CDR1 and CDR2 sequences are SGHTA and FQGTGA. The V and J ends lost 0 bases and 1 base, in that order; junction bases with no gene match: 4. The CDR3 sequence is 16 residues long. CDR3: CASSLTLSGGTDTQYF. CDR3 coding DNA: TGTGCCAGCAGCTTAACGTTAAGCGGGGGCACAGATACGCAGTATTTT. The variable domain in full, with the rest retrieved from reference TRBV7-3 and TRBJ2-3, is GAGVSQTPSNKVTEKGKYVELRCDPISGHTALYWYRQSLGQGPEFLIYFQGTGAADDSGLPNDRFFAVRPEGSVSTLKIQRTERGDSAVYLCASSLTLSGGTDTQYFGPGTRLTVL.

This clonotype came up many times. The rearrangement joins TRBV3-1 to TRBJ2-1, with D perhaps TRBD1 or TRBD2 (6 bases each). The length of the CDR3 is 14 residues. With 4 bases removed from V and 8 bases from J, the gap between germline ends came to 15 bases. Germline CDR1 LGHDT, CDR2 YNNKEL (reference sequence). The DNA of the CDR3 is TGTGCCAGCAGCCCCAGACAGGAGGGCGATGAGCAGTTCTTC. Protein sequence: CASSPRQEGDEQFF.

This clonotype has a handful of counts. The chain is built from TRBV30 and TRBJ2-7, with D unresolved. The CDR3 spans 14 residues. V was trimmed by 0 bases and J by 0 bases, leaving 9 bases between them. The germline gives CDR1 GTSNPN, CDR2 SVGIG (reference sequence). In nucleotides, the CDR3 is TGTGCCTGGAGTGTACTACCCCTCTCCTACGAGCAGTACTTC. It is translated as CAWSVLPLSYEQYF.

V and J are TRBV5-4 and TRBJ2-7; 7 bases are a match to TRBD2. The CDR3 runs 15 residues. Unmatched junction bases numbered 10, after V lost 2 bases and J lost 5 bases. From germline, CDR1 is SGHNT and CDR2 YYREEE (reference sequence). For the CDR3, the DNA is TGTGCCAGCAGCTTTTGGGGGGGGAAATGGGACGAGCAGTACTTC. It encodes CASSFWGGKWDEQYF.

This clonotype was seen more than once but under ten times. The genes are TRBV24-1 and TRBJ2-3; the match to TRBD2 covers 10 bases. V gave up 9 bases and J gave up 3 bases; unmatched junction bases: 8. Germline V CDR1 and CDR2: KGHDR, SFDVKD. The CDR3 is 15 residues long. For the CDR3, the DNA is TGTGCCACCTCAGAGCTAGCGGGAGAAACAGATACGCAGTATTTT. It codes for CATSELAGETDTQYF.

This clonotype turned up a few times. CDR3 nucleotide sequence: TGCGCCAGCAGCCAAGTCGGGGCCGATACGCAGTATTTT. Translated: CASSQVGADTQYF. The genes are TRBV4-3 and TRBJ2-3; D might be TRBD1 or TRBD2, each matching 5 bases. The CDR3 is 13 amino acids. Germline-derived CDR1 and CDR2 are LGHNA and YSLEER. The V and J ends lost 1 base and 6 bases respectively, with 8 bases between them.

The chain has TRBV6-1 and TRBJ1-2; a possible D gene is TRBD1 (5 bases). The germline gives CDR1 MNHNS, CDR2 SASEGT. This CDR3 has 13 residues. V was clipped by 5 bases and J by 8 bases, with 15 bases between them. The CDR3, as DNA: TGTGCCAGCAGTCCCCTGGGGCTACAAGGCTACACCTTC. Translated, it gives CASSPLGLQGYTF.

The chain is built from TRBV7-2 and TRBJ1-4; D gene uncertain. Germline V gene data show CDR1 as SGHTA and CDR2 as FQGNSA. This CDR3 comprises 18 residues. V was clipped by 5 bases and J by 0 bases, with 19 bases between them. For the CDR3, the DNA is TGTGCCAGCAGCCGAATTTACAGCCCGGGGTCAACTAATGAAAAACTGTTTTTT. This gives the protein CASSRIYSPGSTNEKLFF. The whole variable domain, filled in from reference TRBV7-2 and TRBJ1-4, reads GAGVSQSPSNKVTEKGKDVELRCDPISGHTALYWYRQSLGQGLEFLIYFQGNSAPDKSGLPSDRFSAERTGGSVSTLTIQRTQQEDSAVYLCASSRIYSPGSTNEKLFFGSGTQLSVL.

This clonotype was seen repeatedly, ten times or more. This chain links TRBV6-2 or TRBV6-3 with TRBJ1-5; D is undetermined. Germline V gene lookup returns CDR1 MNHEY and CDR2 SVGEGT. This CDR3 is built from 16 residues. The ends were cut back, 2 bases at V and 6 bases at J, with 17 bases in the middle. CDR3 loop: CASSYSAGRRAQPQHF. The CDR3 nucleotides read TGTGCCAGCAGTTACAGTGCCGGCCGCCGGGCTCAGCCCCAGCATTTT.

This clonotype was detected only a few times. The chain couples TRBV20-1 to TRBJ2-3, with D perhaps given as TRBD1 or TRBD2 (6 bases each). Germline values: CDR1 DFQATT, CDR2 SNEGSKA (reference sequence). V dropped 1 base and J dropped 5 bases, with 25 bases sitting between them. The CDR3 is made up of 18 amino acids. CDR3 sequence reads: CSARAQGPLKWGVDTQYF. The CDR3 nucleotides are TGCAGTGCTAGAGCCCAGGGGCCTCTTAAGTGGGGGGTAGATACGCAGTATTTT.

This chain connects TRBV4-1 to TRBJ1-1, with 8 bases matching TRBD1. Germline assignment: CDR1 MGHRA and CDR2 YSYEKL. The trim removed 2 bases at V and 4 bases at J, leaving 9 bases unmatched. CDR3 length equals 16 residues. CDR3 coding DNA: TGCGCCAGCAGCCAAAGACTCACCAGGGGGCCCACTGAAGCTTTCTTT. The encoded protein is CASSQRLTRGPTEAFF.

This clonotype occurred a few times. This CDR3 reads CASSLARDRGGYTF. The DNA for the CDR3 is TGTGCCAGCAGTTTAGCGCGGGACAGGGGAGGCTACACCTTC. The rearrangement uses TRBV12-3 or TRBV12-4 and TRBJ1-2; TRBD1 aligns across 10 bases. The CDR3 extends over 14 amino acids. V shed 0 bases and J 8 bases; nucleotides not matched to a gene: 3.

This clonotype was seen at least ten times. The chain links TRBV20-1 to TRBJ2-4, with a possible D match to TRBD1 (7 bases). The CDR3 contains 16 residues. V was shortened by 3 bases and J by 0 bases, with 15 bases between the two germline ends. Germline CDR1 reads DFQATT; CDR2 reads SNEGSKA (reference sequence). Here the CDR3 DNA reads TGCAGTGCTAGGGCGACAGGGAGGATAGCCAAAAACATTCAGTACTTC. It is translated as CSARATGRIAKNIQYF.